The TCR beta chain under discussion was sequenced for a study of T cells in Graves' hyperthyroidism and ophthalmopathy. Study-level results: Classification by a 13 V-J model distinguished ophthalmopathy from stable hyperthyroidism. Before onset, ophthalmopathy was predicted by the model a median 6.5 months earlier. Within blood appeared most thyroid clonotypes that had expanded above 0.001.

Amplified regions were TCR beta CDR3 sequences from RNA transcripts. Carried out on the TCR CDR3, a first-round RT-PCR used the HTBI primer set. TCRdb reprocessed the multiplex PCR reads with MiXCR, giving one entry per CDR3 protein. The sample lists about 290,000 distinct CDR3 sequences, approximately 12% occurring once. The ends lost 4 bases at V and 1 base at J; junction bases unmatched: 12. Germline V gene data show CDR1 as SGDLS and CDR2 as YYNGEE. This CDR3 region has 17 residues. The study enrolled patients aged 18 to 65 with newly diagnosed hyperthyroidism of under 2 months' duration. This clonotype was recorded many times. Its antigen remains unidentified.

Sequenced: blood. The receptor was isolated from a woman under 40 with Graves' hyperthyroidism that later progressed to Graves' ophthalmopathy. The rearrangement links TRBV9 to TRBJ2-7, with 9 positions matching TRBD2. CDR3 amino acids: CASSPQVGLARSYEQYF. The CDR3 DNA is TGTGCCAGCAGCCCTCAGGTCGGACTAGCGAGATCCTACGAGCAGTACTTC.